This TCR beta chain comes out of a study of response to subunit inactivated influenza vaccine. This clonotype was picked up a small number of times. TCRdb processed the RT-PCR reads anew with MiXCR; each CDR3 protein has one entry. This sample has around 570,000 distinct CDR3 sequences, with about 11% found just once. These data were also filed under a second study, of T cells expressing NK-cell markers. Per that study: Template switching by 5'RACE with UMIs generated the TCR beta cDNA.

The specimen comprised PBMCs from blood, sampled on the day of vaccination. This receptor was taken from a man aged 45-65 years who received an inactivated influenza vaccine.

The CDR3 DNA reads as TGCAGTGCTAGAGGGTTTCCGGGGAGTCCGAGGGATGAGCAGTTCTTC. This gives the protein CSARGFPGSPRDEQFF. The V call is TRBV20-1, the J call TRBJ2-1, with D possibly TRBD2 on 5 matching bases. Trimming removed 1 base from V and 8 bases from J, with 21 bases in between. The CDR3 contains 16 residues. Per the germline V gene, CDR1 is DFQATT and CDR2 is SNEGSKA (reference sequence).